This T cell receptor (beta chain) was retrieved from a study of identical twins. With V trimmed by 0 bases and J by 9 bases, 14 bases remained unmatched. CDR3 size: 17 residues. Germline-derived CDR1 and CDR2 are DFQATT and SNEGSKA (reference sequence). This clonotype came up a few times. No antigen is known for it. The cDNA had a unique molecular identifier and a template-switch universal primer site. TCRdb passed the 5' RACE reads through MiXCR, listing each CDR3 protein once. The sample yields 1.5 million or so distinct CDR3 sequences, about 31% seen once. Points from the study as a whole: Reduced insertions were recorded for abundant cord blood beta clonotypes, with no such pattern in memory repertoires. Cross-sectional statistical analysis, not tracking of the same donors, underpinned the conclusions. Some out-of-frame alpha sequences were shared by twins, and these showed excess low generation probability.

The clonotype originates from a newborn girl in good health. V usage is TRBV20-1 and J usage is TRBJ2-1; TRBD2 aligns across 10 bases. Sequenced sample: cord blood. The CDR3 here is CSARDMLAGAENCEQFF. In nucleotides, the CDR3 is TGCAGTGCTAGAGATATGCTAGCGGGGGCCGAAAACTGTGAGCAGTTCTTC.